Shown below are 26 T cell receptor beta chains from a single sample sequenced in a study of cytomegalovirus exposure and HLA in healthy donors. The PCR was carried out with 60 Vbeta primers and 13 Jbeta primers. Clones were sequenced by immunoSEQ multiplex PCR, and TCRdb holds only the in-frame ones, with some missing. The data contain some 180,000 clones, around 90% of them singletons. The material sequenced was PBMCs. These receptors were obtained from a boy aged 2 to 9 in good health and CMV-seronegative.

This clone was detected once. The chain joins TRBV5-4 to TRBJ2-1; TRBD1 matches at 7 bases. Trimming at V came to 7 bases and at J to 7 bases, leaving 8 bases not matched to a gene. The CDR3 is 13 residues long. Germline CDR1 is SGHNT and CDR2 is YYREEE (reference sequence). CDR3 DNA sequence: TGTGCCAGCGAGCCAGGGGGAAGGAATGAGCAGTTCTTC. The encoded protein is CASEPGGRNEQFF. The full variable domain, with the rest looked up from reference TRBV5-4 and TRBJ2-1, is ETGVTQSPTHLIKTRGQQVTLRCSSQSGHNTVSWYQQALGQGPQFIFQYYREEENGRGNFPPRFSGLQFPNYSSELNVNALELDDSALYLCASEPGGRNEQFFGPGTRLTVL.

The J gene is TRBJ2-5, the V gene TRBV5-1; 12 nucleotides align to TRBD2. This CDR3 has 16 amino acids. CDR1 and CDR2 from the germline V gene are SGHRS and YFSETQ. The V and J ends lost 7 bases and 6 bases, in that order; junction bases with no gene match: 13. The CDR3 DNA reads TGCGCCAGCGCTAGCGGGAGGGGCGAGTGGGGGAAGACCCAGTACTTC. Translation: CASASGRGEWGKTQYF.

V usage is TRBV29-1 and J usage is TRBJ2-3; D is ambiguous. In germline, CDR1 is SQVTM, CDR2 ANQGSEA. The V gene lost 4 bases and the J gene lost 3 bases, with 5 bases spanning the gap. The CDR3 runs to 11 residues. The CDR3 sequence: CSVVLTDTQYF. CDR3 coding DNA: TGCAGCGTTGTGCTAACAGATACGCAGTATTTT.

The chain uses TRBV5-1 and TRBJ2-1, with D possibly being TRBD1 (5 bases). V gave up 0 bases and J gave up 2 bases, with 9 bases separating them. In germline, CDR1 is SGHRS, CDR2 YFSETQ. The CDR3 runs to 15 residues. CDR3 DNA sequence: TGCGCCAGCAGCTTGGTTGCAGGGACCTACAATGAGCAGTTCTTC. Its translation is CASSLVAGTYNEQFF.

CDR3 region: CASSRQGGNYGYTF. The CDR3 bases are TGTGCCAGCTCACGACAGGGAGGCAACTATGGCTACACCTTC. The chain recombines TRBV18 with TRBJ1-2; TRBD1 matches at 7 bases. With V trimmed by 4 bases and J by 2 bases, 4 bases remained unmatched. The CDR3 contains 14 residues. The germline CDR1 and CDR2 sequences are KGHSH and LQKENI.

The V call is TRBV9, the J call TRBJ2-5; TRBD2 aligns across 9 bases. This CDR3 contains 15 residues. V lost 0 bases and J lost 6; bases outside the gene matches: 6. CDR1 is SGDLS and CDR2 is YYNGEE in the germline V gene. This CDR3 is CASSVGSGGPKTQYF. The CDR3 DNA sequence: TGTGCCAGCAGCGTAGGGAGCGGGGGGCCCAAGACCCAGTACTTC.

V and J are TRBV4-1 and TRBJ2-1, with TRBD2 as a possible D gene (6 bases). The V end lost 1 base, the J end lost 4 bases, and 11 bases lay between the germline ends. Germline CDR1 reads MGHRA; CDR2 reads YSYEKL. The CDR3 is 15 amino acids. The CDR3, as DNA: TGCGCCAGCAGCCAAGTCGGGACTGGTTACAATGAGCAGTTCTTC. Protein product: CASSQVGTGYNEQFF.

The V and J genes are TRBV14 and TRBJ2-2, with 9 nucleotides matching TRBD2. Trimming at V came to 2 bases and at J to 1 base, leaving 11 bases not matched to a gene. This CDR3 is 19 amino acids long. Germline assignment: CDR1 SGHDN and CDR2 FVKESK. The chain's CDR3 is CASSQRETSGSRNTGELFF. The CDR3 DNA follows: TGTGCCAGCAGCCAACGAGAGACTAGCGGTAGCCGGAACACCGGGGAGCTGTTTTTT.

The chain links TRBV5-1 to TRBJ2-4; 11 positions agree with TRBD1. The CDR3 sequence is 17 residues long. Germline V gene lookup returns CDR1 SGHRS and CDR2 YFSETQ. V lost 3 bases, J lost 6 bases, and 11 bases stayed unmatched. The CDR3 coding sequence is TGCGCCAGCAGCTCACCTTACCGGGACAGGGGGATAAACATTCAGTACTTC. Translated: CASSSPYRDRGINIQYF.

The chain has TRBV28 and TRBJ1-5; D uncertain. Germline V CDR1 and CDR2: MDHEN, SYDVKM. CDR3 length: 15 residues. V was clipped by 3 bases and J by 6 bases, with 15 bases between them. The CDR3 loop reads CASSLSGPGRQPQHF. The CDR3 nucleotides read TGTGCCAGCAGTTTGTCTGGTCCCGGTCGTCAGCCCCAGCATTTT.

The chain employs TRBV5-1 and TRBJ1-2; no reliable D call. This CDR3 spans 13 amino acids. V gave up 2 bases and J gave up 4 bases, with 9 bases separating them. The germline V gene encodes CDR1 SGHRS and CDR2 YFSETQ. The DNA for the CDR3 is TGCGCCAGCAGCTTACAAGAGGGCTATGGCTACACCTTC. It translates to CASSLQEGYGYTF.

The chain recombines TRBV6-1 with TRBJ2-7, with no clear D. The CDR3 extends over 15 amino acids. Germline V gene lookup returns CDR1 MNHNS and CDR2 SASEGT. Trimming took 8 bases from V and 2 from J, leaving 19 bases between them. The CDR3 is CASHRIGSLTYEQYF. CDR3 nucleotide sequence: TGTGCCAGCCACCGGATAGGTAGCCTCACCTACGAGCAGTACTTC.

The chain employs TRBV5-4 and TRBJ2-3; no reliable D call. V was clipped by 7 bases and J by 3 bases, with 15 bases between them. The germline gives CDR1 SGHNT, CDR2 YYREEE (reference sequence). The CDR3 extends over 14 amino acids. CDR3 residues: CASRPSTGTDTQYF. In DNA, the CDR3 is TGTGCCAGCCGCCCTAGTACTGGGACAGATACGCAGTATTTT. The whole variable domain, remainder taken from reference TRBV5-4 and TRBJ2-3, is ETGVTQSPTHLIKTRGQQVTLRCSSQSGHNTVSWYQQALGQGPQFIFQYYREEENGRGNFPPRFSGLQFPNYSSELNVNALELDDSALYLCASRPSTGTDTQYFGPGTRLTVL.

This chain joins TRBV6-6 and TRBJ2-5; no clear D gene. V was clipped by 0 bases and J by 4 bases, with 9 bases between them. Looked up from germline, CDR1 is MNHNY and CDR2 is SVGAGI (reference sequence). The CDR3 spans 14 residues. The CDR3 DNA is TGTGCCAGCAGTTACTCTTCCCAGTCAGAGACCCAGTACTTC. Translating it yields CASSYSSQSETQYF.

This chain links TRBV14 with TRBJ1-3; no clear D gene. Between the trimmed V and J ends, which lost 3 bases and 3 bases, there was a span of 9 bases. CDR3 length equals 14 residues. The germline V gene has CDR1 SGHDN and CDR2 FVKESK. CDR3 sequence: CASSQRGYGNTIYF. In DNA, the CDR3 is TGTGCCAGCAGCCAGCGGGGTTATGGAAACACCATATATTTT.

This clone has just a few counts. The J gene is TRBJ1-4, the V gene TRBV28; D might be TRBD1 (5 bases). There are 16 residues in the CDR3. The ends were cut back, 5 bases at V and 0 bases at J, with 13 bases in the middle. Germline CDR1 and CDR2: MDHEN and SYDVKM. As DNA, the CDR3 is TGTGCCAGCAGTGCCCCCGGGACTACAACTAATGAAAAACTGTTTTTT. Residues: CASSAPGTTTNEKLFF. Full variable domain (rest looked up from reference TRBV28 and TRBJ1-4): DVKVTQSSRYLVKRTGEKVFLECVQDMDHENMFWYRQDPGLGLRLIYFSYDVKMKEKGDIPEGYSVSREKKERFSLILESASTNQTSMYLCASSAPGTTTNEKLFFGSGTQLSVL.

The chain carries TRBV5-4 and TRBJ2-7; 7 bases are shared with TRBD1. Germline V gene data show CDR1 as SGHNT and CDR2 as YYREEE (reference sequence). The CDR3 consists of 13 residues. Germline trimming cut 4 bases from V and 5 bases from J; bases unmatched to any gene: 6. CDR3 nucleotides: TGTGCCAGCAGCCAGGACAGGTTTAACGAGCAGTACTTC. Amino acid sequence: CASSQDRFNEQYF.

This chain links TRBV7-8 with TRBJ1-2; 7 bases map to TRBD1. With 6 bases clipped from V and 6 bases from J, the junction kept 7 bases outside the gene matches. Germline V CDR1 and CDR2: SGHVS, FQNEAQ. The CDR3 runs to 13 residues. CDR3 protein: CASSFSRGDGYTF. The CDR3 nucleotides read TGTGCCAGCAGTTTCAGCAGGGGGGATGGCTACACCTTC. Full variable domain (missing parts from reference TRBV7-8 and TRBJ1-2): GAGVSQSPRYKVAKRGQDVALRCDPISGHVSLFWYQQALGQGPEFLTYFQNEAQLDKSGLPSDRFFAERPEGSVSTLKIQRTQQEDSAVYLCASSFSRGDGYTFGSGTRLTVV.

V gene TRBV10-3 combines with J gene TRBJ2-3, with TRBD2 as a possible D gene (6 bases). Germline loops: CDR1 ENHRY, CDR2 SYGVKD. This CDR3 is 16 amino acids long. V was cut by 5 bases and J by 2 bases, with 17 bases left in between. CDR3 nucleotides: TGTGCCATCAGTTCTGGACTAAGCGGAACCACAGATACGCAGTATTTT. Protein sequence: CAISSGLSGTTDTQYF.

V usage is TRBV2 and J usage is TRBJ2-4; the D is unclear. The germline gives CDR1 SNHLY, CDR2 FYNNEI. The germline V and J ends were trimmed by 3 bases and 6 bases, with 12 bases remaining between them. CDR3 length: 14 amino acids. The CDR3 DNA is TGTGCCAGCAGTGAGTCTCCAGGATTAAACATTCAGTACTTC. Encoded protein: CASSESPGLNIQYF. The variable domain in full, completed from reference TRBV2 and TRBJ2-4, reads EPEVTQTPSHQVTQMGQEVILRCVPISNHLYFYWYRQILGQKVEFLVSFYNNEISEKSEIFDDQFSVERPDGSNFTLKIRSTKLEDSAMYFCASSESPGLNIQYFGAGTRLSVL.

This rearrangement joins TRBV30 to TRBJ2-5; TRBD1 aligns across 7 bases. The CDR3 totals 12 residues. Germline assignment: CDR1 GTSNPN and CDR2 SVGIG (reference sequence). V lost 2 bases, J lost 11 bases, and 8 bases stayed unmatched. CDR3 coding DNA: TGTGCCTGGAGTACAGGGGTAGGGGAGCAGTACTTC. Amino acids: CAWSTGVGEQYF.

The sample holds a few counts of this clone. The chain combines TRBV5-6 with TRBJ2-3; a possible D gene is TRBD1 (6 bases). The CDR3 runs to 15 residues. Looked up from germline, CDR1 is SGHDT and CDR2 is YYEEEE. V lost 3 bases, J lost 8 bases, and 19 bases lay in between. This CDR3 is CASSSLRQELSTQYF. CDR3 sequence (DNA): TGTGCCAGCAGCTCTTTGCGACAGGAACTAAGTACGCAGTATTTT.

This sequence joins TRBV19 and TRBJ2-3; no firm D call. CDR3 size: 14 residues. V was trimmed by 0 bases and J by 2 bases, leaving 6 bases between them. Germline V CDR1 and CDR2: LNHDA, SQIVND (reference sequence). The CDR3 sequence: CASSIDVATDTQYF. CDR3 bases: TGTGCCAGTAGTATAGACGTGGCCACAGATACGCAGTATTTT.

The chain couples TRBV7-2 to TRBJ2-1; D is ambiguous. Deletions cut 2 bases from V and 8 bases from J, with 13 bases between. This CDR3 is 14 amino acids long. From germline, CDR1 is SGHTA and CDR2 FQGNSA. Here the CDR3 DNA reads TGTGCCAGCAGCTTATTCCTGCTTCGGGATGAGCAGTTCTTC. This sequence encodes CASSLFLLRDEQFF. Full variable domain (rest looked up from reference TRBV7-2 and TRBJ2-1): GAGVSQSPSNKVTEKGKDVELRCDPISGHTALYWYRQSLGQGLEFLIYFQGNSAPDKSGLPSDRFSAERTGGSVSTLTIQRTQQEDSAVYLCASSLFLLRDEQFFGPGTRLTVL.

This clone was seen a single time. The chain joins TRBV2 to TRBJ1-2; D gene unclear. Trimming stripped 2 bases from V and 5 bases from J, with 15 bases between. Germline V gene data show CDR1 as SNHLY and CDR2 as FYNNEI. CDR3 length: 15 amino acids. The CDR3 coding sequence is TGTGCCAGCAGTGAATTGGGCAGAGATAGTTATGGCTACACCTTC. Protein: CASSELGRDSYGYTF.

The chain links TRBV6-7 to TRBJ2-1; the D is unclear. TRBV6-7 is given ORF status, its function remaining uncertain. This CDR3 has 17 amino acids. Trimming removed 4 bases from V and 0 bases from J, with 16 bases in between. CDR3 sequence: CASSFILRRSSYNEQFF. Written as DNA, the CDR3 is TGTGCCAGCAGTTTCATTCTCCGACGGAGCTCCTACAATGAGCAGTTCTTC.